The T cell receptor (beta chain) under discussion was sequenced for a study of shared clonotypes between healthy human individuals. On the study more broadly: A couple of women and a few men aged 18 to 49 served as donors.

Regarding the study as a whole: Non-shared clonotypes displayed generation probabilities falling below those of clonotypes present in all four donors. In having few donors, the study represented limited genetic and exposure-history diversity.

In the authors' workflow: Junction-only immunoSEQ data arrived without quality scores, meaning filtering differed. The assay was immunoSEQ multiplex PCR, and TCRdb's table has in-frame clones only and misses some. V and J calls and clone size come straight from that table; D and trimming were deduced from the DNA. The sample yields over a million clones, under 99% seen once. In the case of this clone: Its cognate antigen is unknown. This same CDR3 is encoded by further DNA sequences in the sample.

This clonotype was obtained from a man younger than 40 in good health. The sequenced sample consisted of naive CD4+ T cells sorted from blood. Subset in this sample: CD45RA+ positively selected.

CDR3 sequence: CASSIRNTEAFF. The CDR3 nucleotides are TGTGCCAGTAGTATCCGCAACACTGAAGCTTTCTTT. V is TRBV19 and J is TRBJ1-1; D unresolved. The V end lost 3 bases, the J end lost 2 bases, and 4 bases lay between the germline ends. The CDR3 loop spans 12 amino acids. In germline, CDR1 is LNHDA, CDR2 SQIVND (reference sequence).